This T cell receptor beta chain derives from a study of early stage breast cancer tumors. Libraries were prepared by immunoSEQ multiplex PCR; TCRdb keeps only in-frame clonotypes and omits some of them. The sample has about 50,000 clones; roughly 78% are singletons. CDR3 size: 17 residues. Germline values: CDR1 SGHRS, CDR2 YFSETQ. After removal of 0 bases from V and 16 bases from J, the junction contained 19 bases not matched to a gene. This sequence joins TRBV5-1 and TRBJ1-6, with 7 bases fitting TRBD1. The TCR comes from a person between 35 and 49 years old with breast cancer. Sequenced sample: blood. CDR3 nucleotides: TGCGCCAGCAGCTTGGGAGTTACACAGGGGCCGACTCAGGGGCTCCACTTT. Protein: CASSLGVTQGPTQGLHF. The full variable domain, rest sourced from reference TRBV5-1 and TRBJ1-6, is KAGVTQTPRYLIKTRGQQVTLSCSPISGHRSVSWYQQTPGQGLQFLFEYFSETQRNKGNFPGRFSGRQFSNSRSEMNVSTLELGDSALYLCASSLGVTQGPTQGLHFGNGTRLTVT.